Listed below are T cell receptor beta chains from one sample, sequenced in a study of OX40 agonist ivuxolimab in advanced cancers. TCRdb's copy holds only in-frame clones and misses some; the assay was immunoSEQ multiplex PCR. The sample includes 30,000 to 40,000 clones, roughly 80% of them seen just once. Sequencing was performed on CD4+ or CD8+ T cells sorted from blood, taken in a trial of the OX40 agonist ivuxolimab. The receptors here all came from an adult with an advanced solid tumor such as melanoma, head and neck, liver or kidney cancer. CDR3s include the opening cysteine and the closing phenylalanine or tryptophan. The D gene is left open where the match is weak. Only part of the rows carry a size: once, few, many, or a class if the clone is expanded.

v_gene	d_gene	abundance	len	j_gene	CDR3aa	CDR3nt
TRBV7-2	TRBD2	few	16	TRBJ2-5	CASSLTGLAGWETQYF	TGTGCCAGCAGCTTAACCGGACTAGCGGGGTGGGAGACCCAGTACTTC
TRBV5-1	TRBD1	NA	14	TRBJ2-5	CASSLGQGQETQYF	TGCGCCAGCAGCTTGGGACAGGGGCAAGAGACCCAGTACTTC
TRBV2	NA	NA	14	TRBJ2-1	CASSKGGVYNEQFF	TGTGCCAGCAGTAAAGGGGGGGTATACAATGAGCAGTTCTTC
TRBV6-6	TRBD1	NA	12	TRBJ2-7	CAARDRAYEQYF	TGTGCCGCCCGGGACAGGGCCTACGAGCAGTACTTC
TRBV7-8	NA	once	13	TRBJ2-7	CASRGRVFTEQYF	TGTGCCAGCAGAGGACGGGTCTTCACCGAGCAGTACTTC
TRBV7-9	TRBD1	NA	15	TRBJ2-7	CASSPGQGATYEQYF	TGTGCCAGCAGCCCGGGACAGGGGGCTACCTACGAGCAGTACTTC
TRBV4-1	TRBD1	NA	15	TRBJ2-3	CASSSPRGRTDTQYF	TGCGCCAGCAGCTCCCCGAGGGGGCGCACAGATACGCAGTATTTT
TRBV6-6	NA	NA	15	TRBJ2-6	CASILSGAGANVLTF	TGTGCCAGTATTCTTTCAGGGGCCGGGGCCAACGTCCTGACTTTC
TRBV27	NA	NA	14	TRBJ2-7	CASSLTDTLYEQYF	TGTGCCAGCAGTTTAACGGACACCCTCTACGAGCAGTACTTC
TRBV6-6	NA	NA	15	TRBJ1-4	CASSFTDTHNEKLFF	TGTGCCAGCAGTTTCACGGACACCCATAATGAAAAACTGTTTTTT
TRBV10-3	TRBD1	NA	13	TRBJ1-4	CATGTADNEKLFF	TGTGCCACCGGGACAGCCGATAATGAAAAACTGTTTTTT
TRBV7-6	NA	NA	15	TRBJ1-6	CASSTKGSGNSPLHF	TGTGCCAGCAGCACGAAAGGGAGCGGTAATTCACCCCTCCACTTT
TRBV18	NA	NA	16	TRBJ1-1	CASSPTTGGLGTEAFF	TGTGCCAGCTCACCGACGACAGGTGGGTTGGGGACTGAAGCTTTCTTT
TRBV29-1	NA	NA	12	TRBJ2-7	CSVENVRYEQYF	TGCAGCGTTGAAAACGTTCGCTACGAGCAGTACTTC
TRBV5-1	NA	NA	18	TRBJ2-6	CASSFRILGATGANVLTF	TGCGCCAGCAGCTTTCGCATCCTCGGGGCCACGGGGGCCAACGTCCTGACTTTC
TRBV27	NA	NA	14	TRBJ2-4	CASSLGTAKNIQYF	TGTGCCAGCAGTTTAGGGACAGCCAAAAACATTCAGTACTTC
TRBV10-3	NA	NA	14	TRBJ1-1	CAISEVQGNTEAFF	TGTGCCATCAGTGAGGTCCAGGGGAACACTGAAGCTTTCTTT
TRBV19	NA	NA	15	TRBJ1-1	CASSIGDGLNTEAFF	TGTGCCAGTAGTATAGGGGACGGCCTGAACACTGAAGCTTTCTTT
TRBV27	NA	NA	14	TRBJ1-6	CASSYQGQLSPLHF	TGTGCCAGCAGTTACCAGGGTCAACTTTCACCCCTCCACTTT
TRBV29-1	NA	NA	13	TRBJ2-7	CSVEAGQYYEQYF	TGCAGCGTTGAGGCGGGACAGTACTACGAGCAGTACTTC
TRBV29-1	NA	NA	13	TRBJ1-2	CSVLDTDNYGYTF	TGCAGCGTTTTAGACACCGATAACTATGGCTACACCTTC
TRBV7-2	TRBD1	NA	14	TRBJ1-2	CASTPQGVGAGYTF	TGTGCCAGCACCCCACAGGGGGTAGGGGCTGGCTACACCTTC
TRBV4-1	TRBD1	few	18	TRBJ2-1	CASSQETGVDVGMGEQFF	TGCGCCAGCAGCCAAGAAACAGGGGTCGATGTTGGTATGGGTGAGCAGTTCTTC
TRBV27	NA	NA	15	TRBJ2-1	CASSLRGTGDNEQFF	TGTGCCAGCAGTCTCCGAGGGACGGGAGACAATGAGCAGTTCTTC
TRBV7-2	NA	NA	14	TRBJ2-1	CASSLDFSYNEQFF	TGTGCCAGCAGCTTAGACTTCTCCTACAATGAGCAGTTCTTC
TRBV5-4	TRBD1	NA	14	TRBJ2-1	CASSTPGQGYRQFF	TGTGCCAGCAGCACCCCGGGACAGGGGTACCGGCAGTTCTTC
TRBV5-4	TRBD1	NA	17	TRBJ2-2	CASSLLTPGGNTGELFF	TGTGCCAGCAGCTTGTTAACGCCAGGGGGGAACACCGGGGAGCTGTTTTTT
TRBV5-6	NA	NA	12	TRBJ2-2	CASSTGTGELFF	TGTGCCAGCAGCACAGGTACCGGGGAGCTGTTTTTT
TRBV6-6	NA	NA	13	TRBJ1-6	CASSYSGSSPLHF	TGTGCCAGCAGTTACTCTGGTAGTTCACCCCTCCACTTT
TRBV7-8	NA	once	14	TRBJ1-1	CASSLAGKGTEAFF	TGTGCCAGCAGCTTGGCAGGGAAAGGAACTGAAGCTTTCTTT
TRBV4-1	NA	NA	16	TRBJ2-2	CASSQVGAKIPGELFF	TGCGCCAGCAGCCAAGTTGGGGCGAAGATTCCCGGGGAGCTGTTTTTT
TRBV4-1	NA	NA	18	TRBJ1-5	CASSQDGGSGYSNQPQHF	TGCGCCAGCAGCCAAGATGGAGGCAGTGGGTATAGCAATCAGCCCCAGCATTTT
TRBV4-1	TRBD1	few	15	TRBJ1-4	CASSQPQGRNEKLFF	TGCGCCAGCAGCCAGCCACAGGGGAGGAATGAAAAACTGTTTTTT
TRBV7-9	NA	NA	13	TRBJ2-1	CASRAETYNEQFF	TGTGCCAGCAGGGCAGAAACCTACAATGAGCAGTTCTTC
TRBV4-1	NA	NA	15	TRBJ2-1	CASSQEAAGADEQFF	TGCGCCAGCAGCCAAGAAGCGGCGGGGGCCGATGAGCAGTTCTTC
TRBV10-3	TRBD1	NA	15	TRBJ2-2	CAIRGQAWNTGELFF	TGTGCCATCAGGGGACAGGCCTGGAACACCGGGGAGCTGTTTTTT
TRBV16	NA	NA	15	TRBJ2-2	CASSQSSANTGELFF	TGTGCCAGCAGCCAATCGTCCGCGAACACCGGGGAGCTGTTTTTT
TRBV10-2	NA	NA	15	TRBJ1-5	CASSQTGSSNQPQHF	TGCGCCAGCAGTCAAACAGGGTCCAGCAATCAGCCCCAGCATTTT
TRBV6-6	NA	NA	14	TRBJ2-7	CASSWGRDLYEQYF	TGTGCCAGCAGTTGGGGCAGAGATCTTTACGAGCAGTACTTC
TRBV5-1	NA	NA	14	TRBJ1-4	CASSLGYPNEKLFF	TGCGCCAGCAGCTTGGGATATCCTAATGAAAAACTGTTTTTT
TRBV5-4	TRBD1	NA	12	TRBJ2-5	CASSYRGETQYF	TGTGCCAGCAGCTACAGGGGAGAGACCCAGTACTTC
TRBV6-6	TRBD1	once	16	TRBJ2-1	CASSYSATGGHNEQFF	TGTGCCAGCAGTTACTCAGCGACAGGGGGGCACAATGAGCAGTTCTTC
TRBV6-1	NA	NA	15	TRBJ1-5	CASSGFGGGNQPQHF	TGTGCCAGCAGTGGTTTTGGGGGGGGGAATCAGCCCCAGCATTTT
TRBV10-3	NA	NA	14	TRBJ2-3	CAIGLGSGTDTQYF	TGTGCCATCGGCCTAGGTAGCGGCACAGATACGCAGTATTTT
TRBV19	NA	NA	15	TRBJ1-2	CASSIDVLSNYGYTF	TGTGCCAGTAGTATAGACGTCCTGAGTAACTATGGCTACACCTTC
TRBV6-5	TRBD2	NA	15	TRBJ2-3	CASSHSGASTDTQYF	TGTGCCAGCAGTCATAGCGGGGCAAGCACAGATACGCAGTATTTT
TRBV6-4	TRBD1	NA	14	TRBJ2-7	CASSDPGGFCEQYF	TGTGCCAGCAGTGACCCAGGGGGCTTTTGCGAGCAGTACTTC
TRBV5-8	NA	NA	15	TRBJ2-6	CASSQYRAGANVLTF	TGTGCCAGCAGCCAATACAGGGCTGGGGCCAACGTCCTGACTTTC
TRBV7-9	TRBD2	once	15	TRBJ2-1	CASSFTSGGSNEQFF	TGTGCCAGCAGCTTTACTAGCGGGGGCTCTAATGAGCAGTTCTTC
TRBV30	NA	NA	14	TRBJ2-2	CAWHRDSGTGELFF	TGTGCCTGGCACAGGGATTCAGGCACCGGGGAGCTGTTTTTT
TRBV6-1	NA	NA	15	TRBJ1-1	CASSEAYRASTEAFF	TGTGCCAGCAGTGAAGCATACAGGGCGTCGACTGAAGCTTTCTTT
TRBV7-9	NA	NA	14	TRBJ2-3	CASNTPERTDTQYF	TGTGCCAGCAACACGCCAGAAAGGACAGATACGCAGTATTTT
TRBV7-6	NA	few	15	TRBJ2-1	CASSPLAASYNEQFF	TGTGCCAGCAGCCCCTTGGCGGCCTCCTACAATGAGCAGTTCTTC
TRBV6-1	TRBD1	NA	15	TRBJ1-6	CASSEIGTGNSPLHF	TGTGCCAGCAGTGAAATCGGGACAGGGAATTCACCCCTCCACTTT
TRBV7-3	TRBD1	NA	15	TRBJ1-1	CASSLLGQGGTEAFF	TGTGCCAGCAGCCTACTGGGACAGGGAGGCACTGAAGCTTTCTTT